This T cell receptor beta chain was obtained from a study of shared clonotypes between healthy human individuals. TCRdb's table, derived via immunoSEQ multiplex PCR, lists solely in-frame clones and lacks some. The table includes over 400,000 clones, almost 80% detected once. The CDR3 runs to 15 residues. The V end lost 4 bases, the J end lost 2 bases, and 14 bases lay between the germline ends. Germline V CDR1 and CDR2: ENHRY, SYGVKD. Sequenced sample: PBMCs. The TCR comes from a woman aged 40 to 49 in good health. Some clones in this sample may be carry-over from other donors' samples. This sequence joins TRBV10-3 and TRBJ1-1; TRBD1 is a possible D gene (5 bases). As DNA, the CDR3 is TGTGCCATCAGTGTCGAACAGGCTTACAACACTGAAGCTTTCTTT. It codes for CAISVEQAYNTEAFF.